These 22 T cell receptor beta chains originate from one sample sequenced in a study of T cell responses to AZD1222 COVID-19 vaccine. Here immunoSEQ multiplex PCR was the method, and the copy in TCRdb shows in-frame clones only, minus some. The sample gives 90,000 to 120,000 clones, roughly 89% of which show up once; under 4% is in the top ten. The material was peripheral blood, obtained on day 0 of AZD1222 vaccination. These receptors all stem from an adult in good health.

The rearrangement links TRBV6-5 to TRBJ1-5; no reliable D call. Germline V CDR1 and CDR2: MNHEY, SVGAGI. The CDR3 extends over 13 amino acids. The V end was cut by 6 bases, the J end by 6 bases, with 12 bases between. Here the CDR3 DNA reads TGTGCCAGCAGAGAGACCCCCGCTCAGCCCCAGCATTTT. Its translation is CASRETPAQPQHF.

V is TRBV5-1 and J is TRBJ2-1; D may be TRBD1 or TRBD2 (5 bases each). CDR3 length equals 16 residues. V was pared by 0 bases and J by 0 bases, with 10 bases between. Germline CDR1 and CDR2: SGHRS and YFSETQ. This chain's CDR3 is CASSLDGTYSYNEQFF. The DNA for the CDR3 is TGCGCCAGCAGCTTGGACGGGACCTACTCCTACAATGAGCAGTTCTTC.

This chain connects TRBV7-8 to TRBJ1-1; D not resolved. The ends were cut back, 2 bases at V and 1 base at J, with 8 bases in the middle. Germline values: CDR1 SGHVS, CDR2 FQNEAQ. This CDR3 spans 14 amino acids. CDR3 DNA sequence: TGTGCCAGCAGCTTAAGATCGGGGAACACTGAAGCTTTCTTT. It translates to CASSLRSGNTEAFF.

CDR3: CASSQDTGNLGNTIYF. CDR3 bases: TGCGCCAGCAGCCAGGACACAGGGAACTTGGGAAACACCATATATTTT. The chain joins TRBV5-1 to TRBJ1-3; possible D gene TRBD1, 6 bases. The CDR3 consists of 16 residues. Trimming took off 4 bases at V and 4 bases at J, with 18 bases between the two ends. Germline V CDR1 and CDR2: SGHRS, YFSETQ.

The rearrangement links TRBV18 to TRBJ2-5; D ambiguous. V was cut by 3 bases and J by 2 bases, with 4 bases left in between. Germline-derived CDR1 and CDR2 are KGHSH and LQKENI. CDR3 length: 12 amino acids. CDR3 residues: CASSPKQETQYF. The CDR3 nucleotides read TGTGCCAGCTCACCCAAACAAGAGACCCAGTACTTC. The full variable domain, completed using reference TRBV18 and TRBJ2-5, is NAGVMQNPRHLVRRRGQEARLRCSPMKGHSHVYWYRQLPEEGLKFMVYLQKENIIDESGMPKERFSAEFPKEGPSILRIQQVVRGDSAAYFCASSPKQETQYFGPGTRLLVL.

The chain links TRBV5-6 to TRBJ2-7, with unresolved D. V was shortened by 1 base and J by 0 bases, with 11 bases between the two germline ends. The CDR3 runs to 15 residues. Germline loops: CDR1 SGHDT, CDR2 YYEEEE. CDR3 sequence: CASSLYGRSSYEQYF. CDR3 DNA sequence: TGTGCCAGCAGCTTGTATGGCAGGAGCTCCTACGAGCAGTACTTC.

This chain connects TRBV12-3 or TRBV12-4 to TRBJ1-2; no clear D. The CDR3 covers 12 residues. Trimming took 1 base from V and 7 from J, leaving 7 bases between them. CDR3 protein: CASSLVTGGYTF. The CDR3 nucleotides read TGTGCCAGCAGTTTAGTGACGGGTGGCTACACCTTC.

This chain connects TRBV5-1 to TRBJ1-1, with D possibly being TRBD1 (5 bases). CDR1 is SGHRS, CDR2 YFSETQ, per germline. This CDR3 has 14 residues. Between the trimmed V and J ends, which lost 4 bases and 2 bases, there was a span of 12 bases. CDR3 region: CASSPDQGNTEAFF. The CDR3 DNA reads TGCGCCAGCAGCCCAGATCAGGGAAACACTGAAGCTTTCTTT.

The chain carries TRBV14 and TRBJ2-7; TRBD2 might be the D (5 bases). V was cut by 5 bases and J by 0 bases, with 8 bases left in between. Germline V gene data show CDR1 as SGHDN and CDR2 as FVKESK. The CDR3 has 13 residues. The CDR3, as DNA: TGTGCCAGCAGCGTCCGGGGCTCCTACGAGCAGTACTTC. Its protein is CASSVRGSYEQYF.

This clone was seen once. The chain carries TRBV3-1 (or the pseudogene TRBV3-2) and TRBJ1-1; D gene ambiguous. The ends were cut back, 1 base at V and 4 bases at J, with 13 bases in the middle. There are 15 residues in the CDR3. CDR1 is LGHDT, CDR2 YNNKEL, per germline (reference sequence). This CDR3 is CASSQVGQGVTEAFF. CDR3 nucleotides: TGTGCCAGCAGCCAAGTTGGGCAAGGAGTCACTGAAGCTTTCTTT.

The genes are TRBV20-1 and TRBJ1-6, with 9 bases that match TRBD1. V lost 3 bases, J lost 3 bases, and 6 bases stayed unmatched. Germline V gene data show CDR1 as DFQATT and CDR2 as SNEGSKA (reference sequence). There are 16 residues in the CDR3. CDR3 sequence reads: CSASLDRGFYNSPLHF. CDR3 coding DNA: TGCAGTGCTAGTTTGGACAGGGGCTTCTATAATTCACCCCTCCACTTT.

This clone was detected only once. V and J are TRBV5-6 and TRBJ2-7; no firm D call. CDR3 length: 15 residues. Trimming took off 2 bases at V and 0 bases at J, with 12 bases between the two ends. Per the germline V gene, CDR1 is SGHDT and CDR2 is YYEEEE. CDR3 sequence reads: CASSLRPLGSYEQYF. DNA of the CDR3: TGTGCCAGCAGCTTAAGGCCCCTCGGCTCCTACGAGCAGTACTTC.

The chain recombines TRBV5-8 with TRBJ1-2, with 8 bases identical to TRBD1. Germline CDR1 reads SGHTS; CDR2 reads YDEGEE. The junction had 10 bases not matched to a gene; V was cut back by 4 bases and J by 2 bases. This CDR3 comprises 16 residues. The CDR3 sequence: CASSIAGTGSNYGYTF. The CDR3 coding sequence is TGTGCCAGCAGCATCGCCGGGACAGGTTCCAACTATGGCTACACCTTC.

The rearrangement uses TRBV15 and TRBJ1-5, with 9 bases identical to TRBD1. This CDR3 comprises 16 residues. CDR1 is LNHNV, CDR2 YYDKDF, per germline (reference sequence). After removal of 0 bases from V and 4 bases from J, the junction contained 4 bases not matched to a gene. Here the CDR3 DNA reads TGTGCCACCAGCAGAGATATTGGGACAGGGAATCAGCCCCAGCATTTT. It specifies CATSRDIGTGNQPQHF. The variable domain in full, completed from reference TRBV15 and TRBJ1-5, reads DAMVIQNPRYQVTQFGKPVTLSCSQTLNHNVMYWYQQKSSQAPKLLFHYYDKDFNNEADTPDNFQSRRPNTSFCFLDIRSPGLGDTAMYLCATSRDIGTGNQPQHFGDGTRLSIL.

The V gene is TRBV7-2, the J gene TRBJ2-6; no firm D call. Trimming took off 5 bases at V and 4 bases at J, with 15 bases between the two ends. This CDR3 is built from 16 residues. The germline V gene has CDR1 SGHTA and CDR2 FQGNSA. DNA of the CDR3: TGTGCCAGCAGCCGCCCGGGCTTGTCCGGGGCCAACGTCCTGACTTTC. Amino acids: CASSRPGLSGANVLTF.

In this sample, this clone turned up a few times. The chain links TRBV6-5 to TRBJ1-4, with no clear D. There are 15 residues in the CDR3. V lost 0 bases, J lost 3 bases, and 8 bases lay in between. Germline V gives CDR1 MNHEY, CDR2 SVGAGI. The CDR3 reads CASSYSVRSNEKLFF. The CDR3 coding sequence is TGTGCCAGCAGTTACTCTGTACGGTCTAATGAAAAACTGTTTTTT.

This chain connects TRBV28 to TRBJ2-1; perhaps TRBD1 as D (5 bases). Trimming shortened V by 4 bases and J by 7 bases, and 20 bases separated the two germline ends. CDR1 and CDR2 (germline): MDHEN, SYDVKM. The CDR3 sequence is 16 residues long. In nucleotides, the CDR3 is TGTGCCAGCAGTTCCGTAGAGAGGACAATGGGGAATGAGCAGTTCTTC. It is translated as CASSSVERTMGNEQFF.

The chain recombines TRBV5-1 with TRBJ2-2, with a possible D match to TRBD1 (6 bases). V gave up 4 bases and J gave up 6 bases, with 16 bases separating them. Germline V lookup: CDR1 SGHRS, CDR2 YFSETQ. The CDR3 is 15 amino acids. CDR3 coding DNA: TGCGCCAGCAGCCCCGCGGTGGGGGCCCCCGGGGAGCTGTTTTTT. Protein: CASSPAVGAPGELFF.

The chain uses TRBV14 and TRBJ1-4; D gene uncertain. Trimming left V 4 bases short and J 8 bases short, with 20 bases between. CDR3 length: 16 residues. Germline V gives CDR1 SGHDN, CDR2 FVKESK. The CDR3 nucleotides read TGTGCCAGCAGCCCCTCAGGAGGTGGGGTTCGGGAAAAACTGTTTTTT. Amino acid sequence: CASSPSGGGVREKLFF.

This clone has just one count. The chain couples TRBV4-3 to TRBJ2-5; D gene ambiguous. The CDR3 totals 13 residues. V shed 0 bases and J shed 4 bases, with 6 bases lying between them. Looked up from germline, CDR1 is LGHNA and CDR2 is YSLEER. Here the CDR3 reads CASSQDRGETQYF. The CDR3 DNA is TGCGCCAGCAGCCAAGATCGAGGAGAGACCCAGTACTTC.

A few counts support this clone. The rearrangement links TRBV19 to TRBJ2-2; TRBD1 matches at 7 bases. Germline V gives CDR1 LNHDA, CDR2 SQIVND (reference sequence). The V segment lost 6 bases and the J segment 4 bases; nucleotides outside the gene matches: 8. The CDR3 is 15 residues long. CDR3 sequence: CASSHRGRGTGELFF. CDR3 nucleotide sequence: TGTGCCAGTAGCCACAGGGGACGGGGCACCGGGGAGCTGTTTTTT.

CDR3 in amino acids: CASSIVVRASGGYTF. The DNA for the CDR3 is TGTGCCAGTAGTATAGTGGTCAGGGCCTCTGGTGGCTACACCTTC. V usage is TRBV19 and J usage is TRBJ1-2; possible D gene TRBD1, 5 bases. There are 15 residues in the CDR3. Germline V gives CDR1 LNHDA, CDR2 SQIVND (reference sequence). V lost 1 base, J lost 7 bases, and 16 bases lay in between.